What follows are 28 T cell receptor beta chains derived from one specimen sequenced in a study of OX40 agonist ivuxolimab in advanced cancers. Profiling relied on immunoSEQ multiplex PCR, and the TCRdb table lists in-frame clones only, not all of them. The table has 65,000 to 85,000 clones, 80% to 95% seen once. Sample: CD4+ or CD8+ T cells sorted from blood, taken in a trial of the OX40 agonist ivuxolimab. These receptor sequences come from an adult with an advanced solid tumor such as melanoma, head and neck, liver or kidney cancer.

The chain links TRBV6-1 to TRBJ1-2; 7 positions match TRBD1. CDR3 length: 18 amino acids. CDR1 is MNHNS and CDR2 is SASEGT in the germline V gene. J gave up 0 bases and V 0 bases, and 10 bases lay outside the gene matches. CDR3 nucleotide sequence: TGTGCCAGCAGTGAAGCGCTTCGGGACAGATCCTCTAACTATGGCTACACCTTC. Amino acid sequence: CASSEALRDRSSNYGYTF.

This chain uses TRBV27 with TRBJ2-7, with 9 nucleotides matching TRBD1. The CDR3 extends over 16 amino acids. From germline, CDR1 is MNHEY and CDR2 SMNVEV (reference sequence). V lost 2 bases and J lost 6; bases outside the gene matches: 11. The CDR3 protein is CASSLVAPRTGVEQYF. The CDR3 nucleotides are TGTGCCAGCAGTTTAGTTGCCCCCCGGACAGGGGTCGAGCAGTACTTC.

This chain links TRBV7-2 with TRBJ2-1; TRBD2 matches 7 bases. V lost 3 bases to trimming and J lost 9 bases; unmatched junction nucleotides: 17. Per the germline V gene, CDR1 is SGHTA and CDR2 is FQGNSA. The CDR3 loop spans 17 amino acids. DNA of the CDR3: TGTGCCAGCAGCTTGGGGACTCTTCGGGGGGTCGTTGGTGAGCAGTTCTTC. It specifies CASSLGTLRGVVGEQFF.

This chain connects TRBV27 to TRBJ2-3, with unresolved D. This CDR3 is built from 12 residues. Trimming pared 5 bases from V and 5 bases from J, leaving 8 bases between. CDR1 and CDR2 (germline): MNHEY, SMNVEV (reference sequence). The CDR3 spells CASSTWGDTQYF. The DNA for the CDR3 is TGTGCCAGCAGTACGTGGGGAGATACGCAGTATTTT.

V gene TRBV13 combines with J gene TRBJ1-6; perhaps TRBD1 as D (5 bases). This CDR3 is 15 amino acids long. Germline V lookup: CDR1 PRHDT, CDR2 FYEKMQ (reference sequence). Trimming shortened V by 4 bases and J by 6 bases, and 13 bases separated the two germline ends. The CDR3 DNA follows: TGTGCCAGCAGCTGGGGGGGAGGGAGTAATTCACCCCTCCACTTT. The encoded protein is CASSWGGGSNSPLHF.

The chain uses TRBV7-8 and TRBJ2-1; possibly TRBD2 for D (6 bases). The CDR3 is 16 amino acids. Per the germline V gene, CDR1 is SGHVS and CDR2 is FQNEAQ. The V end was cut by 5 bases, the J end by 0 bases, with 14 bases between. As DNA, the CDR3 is TGTGCCAGCAGCCCACCCGCCGGGAGCTCCTACAATGAGCAGTTCTTC. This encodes CASSPPAGSSYNEQFF.

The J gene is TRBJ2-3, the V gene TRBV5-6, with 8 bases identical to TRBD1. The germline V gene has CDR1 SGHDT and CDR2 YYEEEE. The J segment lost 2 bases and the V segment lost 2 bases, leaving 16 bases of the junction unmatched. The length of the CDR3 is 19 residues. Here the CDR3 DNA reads TGTGCCAGCAGCTTTGGCCCCTCGTGGACAGGGACACACACAGATACGCAGTATTTT. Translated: CASSFGPSWTGTHTDTQYF.

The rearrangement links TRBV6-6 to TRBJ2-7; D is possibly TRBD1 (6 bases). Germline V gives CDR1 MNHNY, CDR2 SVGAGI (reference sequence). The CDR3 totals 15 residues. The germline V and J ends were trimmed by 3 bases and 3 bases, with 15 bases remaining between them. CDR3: CASSYPAGDHYEQYF. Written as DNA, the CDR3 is TGTGCCAGCAGTTATCCCGCAGGGGACCACTACGAGCAGTACTTC.

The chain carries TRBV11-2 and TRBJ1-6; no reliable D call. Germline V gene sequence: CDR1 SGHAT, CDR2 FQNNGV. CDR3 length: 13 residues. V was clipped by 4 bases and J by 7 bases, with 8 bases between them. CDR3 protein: CASSSMRNSPLHF. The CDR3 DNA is TGTGCCAGCAGCTCCATGAGGAATTCACCCCTCCACTTT.

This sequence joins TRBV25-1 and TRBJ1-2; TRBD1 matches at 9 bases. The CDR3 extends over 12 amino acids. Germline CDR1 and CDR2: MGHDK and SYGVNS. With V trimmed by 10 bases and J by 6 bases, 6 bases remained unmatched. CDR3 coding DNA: TGTGCCACCTTACAGGGGGCGAATGGCTACACCTTC. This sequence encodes CATLQGANGYTF.

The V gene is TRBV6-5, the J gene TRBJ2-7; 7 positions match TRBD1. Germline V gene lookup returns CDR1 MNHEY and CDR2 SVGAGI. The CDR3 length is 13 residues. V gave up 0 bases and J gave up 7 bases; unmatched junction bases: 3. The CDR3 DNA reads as TGTGCCAGCAGTTACTCGTCCAGGGGGGAGCAGTACTTC. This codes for CASSYSSRGEQYF.

The chain's CDR3 is CASSPDRGRNTEAFF. The CDR3, as DNA: TGTGCCAGCAGTCCCGACAGGGGGAGGAACACTGAAGCTTTCTTT. The chain links TRBV27 to TRBJ1-1; 9 bases line up with TRBD1. Germline values: CDR1 MNHEY, CDR2 SMNVEV (reference sequence). The CDR3 spans 15 residues. J was trimmed by 1 base and V by 5 bases; bases with no gene match: 5.

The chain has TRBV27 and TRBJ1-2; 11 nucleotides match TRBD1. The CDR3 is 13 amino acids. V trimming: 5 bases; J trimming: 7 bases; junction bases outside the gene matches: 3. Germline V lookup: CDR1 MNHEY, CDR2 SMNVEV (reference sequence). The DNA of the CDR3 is TGTGCCAGCAGTCCCGGGACAGGGGGTGGCTACACCTTC. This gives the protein CASSPGTGGGYTF.

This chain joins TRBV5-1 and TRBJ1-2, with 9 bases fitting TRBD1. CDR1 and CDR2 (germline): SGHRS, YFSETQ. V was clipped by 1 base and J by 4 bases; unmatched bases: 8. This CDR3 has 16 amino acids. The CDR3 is CASSLPRDRESYGYTF. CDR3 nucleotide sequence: TGCGCCAGCAGCTTGCCCCGGGACAGGGAGAGCTATGGCTACACCTTC.

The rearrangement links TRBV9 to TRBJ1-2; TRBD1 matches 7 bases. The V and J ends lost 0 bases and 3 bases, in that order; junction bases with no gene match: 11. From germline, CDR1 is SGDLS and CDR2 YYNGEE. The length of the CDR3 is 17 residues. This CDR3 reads CASSVADREGEDYGYTF. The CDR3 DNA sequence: TGTGCCAGCAGCGTAGCTGACAGGGAGGGTGAGGACTATGGCTACACCTTC.

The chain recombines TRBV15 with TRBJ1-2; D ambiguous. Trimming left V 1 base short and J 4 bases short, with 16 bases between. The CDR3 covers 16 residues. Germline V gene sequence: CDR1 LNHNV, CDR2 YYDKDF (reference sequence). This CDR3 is CATSRVAEAISYGYTF. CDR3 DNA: TGTGCCACCAGCAGAGTGGCAGAAGCCATCTCCTATGGCTACACCTTC. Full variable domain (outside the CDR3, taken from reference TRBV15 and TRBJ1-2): DAMVIQNPRYQVTQFGKPVTLSCSQTLNHNVMYWYQQKSSQAPKLLFHYYDKDFNNEADTPDNFQSRRPNTSFCFLDIRSPGLGDTAMYLCATSRVAEAISYGYTFGSGTRLTVV.

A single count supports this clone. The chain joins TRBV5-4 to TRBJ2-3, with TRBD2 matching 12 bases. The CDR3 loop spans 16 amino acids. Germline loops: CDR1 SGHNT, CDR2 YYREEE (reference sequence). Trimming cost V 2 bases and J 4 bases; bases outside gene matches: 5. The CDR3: CASSFKLAGGADTQYF. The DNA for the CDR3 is TGTGCCAGCAGCTTCAAACTAGCGGGGGGTGCAGATACGCAGTATTTT.

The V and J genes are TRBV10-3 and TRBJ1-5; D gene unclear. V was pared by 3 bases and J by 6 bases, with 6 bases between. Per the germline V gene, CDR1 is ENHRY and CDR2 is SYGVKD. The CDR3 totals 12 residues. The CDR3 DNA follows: TGTGCCATCAGTGATATCACTCAGCCCCAGCATTTT. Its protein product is CAISDITQPQHF.

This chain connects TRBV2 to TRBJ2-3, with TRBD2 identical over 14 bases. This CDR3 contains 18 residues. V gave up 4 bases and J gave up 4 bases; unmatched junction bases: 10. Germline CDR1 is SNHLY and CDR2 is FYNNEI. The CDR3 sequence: CASSGPRTSGGFSDTQYF. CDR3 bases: TGTGCCAGCAGTGGGCCCCGGACTAGCGGGGGGTTCTCAGATACGCAGTATTTT.

CDR3 sequence (DNA): TGTGCCAGCAGCCCTAATCTCGGACAGGGGGTGTATGGCTACACCTTC. Its protein is CASSPNLGQGVYGYTF. V is TRBV9 and J is TRBJ1-2, with 10 bases that match TRBD1. J was trimmed by 5 bases and V by 4 bases; bases with no gene match: 11. Germline CDR1 reads SGDLS; CDR2 reads YYNGEE. The CDR3 is made up of 16 amino acids.

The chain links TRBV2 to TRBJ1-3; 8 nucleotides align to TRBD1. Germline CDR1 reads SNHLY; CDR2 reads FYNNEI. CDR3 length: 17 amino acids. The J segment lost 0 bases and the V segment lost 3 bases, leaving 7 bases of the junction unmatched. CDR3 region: CASSDGDRNFSGNTIYF. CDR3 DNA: TGTGCCAGCAGTGATGGGGACAGGAACTTCTCTGGAAACACCATATATTTT. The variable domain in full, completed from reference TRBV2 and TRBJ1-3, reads EPEVTQTPSHQVTQMGQEVILRCVPISNHLYFYWYRQILGQKVEFLVSFYNNEISEKSEIFDDQFSVERPDGSNFTLKIRSTKLEDSAMYFCASSDGDRNFSGNTIYFGEGSWLTVV.

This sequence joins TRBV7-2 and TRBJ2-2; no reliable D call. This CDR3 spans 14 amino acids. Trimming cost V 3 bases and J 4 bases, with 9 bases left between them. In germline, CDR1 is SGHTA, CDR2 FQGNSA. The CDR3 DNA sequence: TGTGCCAGCAGCTTCCCATGGCTCACCGGGGAGCTGTTTTTT. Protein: CASSFPWLTGELFF.

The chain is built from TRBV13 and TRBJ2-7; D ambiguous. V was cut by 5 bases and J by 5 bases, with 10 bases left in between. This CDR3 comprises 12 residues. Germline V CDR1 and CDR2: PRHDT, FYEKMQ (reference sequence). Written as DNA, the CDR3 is TGTGCCAGCAGCCCAAGACACGACGAGCAGTACTTC. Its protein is CASSPRHDEQYF.

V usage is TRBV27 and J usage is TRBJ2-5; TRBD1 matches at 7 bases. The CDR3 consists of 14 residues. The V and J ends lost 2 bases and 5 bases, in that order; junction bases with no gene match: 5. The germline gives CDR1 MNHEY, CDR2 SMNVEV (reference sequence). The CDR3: CASSLSEGGETQYF. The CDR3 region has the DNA TGTGCCAGCAGTTTAAGCGAAGGGGGCGAGACCCAGTACTTC.

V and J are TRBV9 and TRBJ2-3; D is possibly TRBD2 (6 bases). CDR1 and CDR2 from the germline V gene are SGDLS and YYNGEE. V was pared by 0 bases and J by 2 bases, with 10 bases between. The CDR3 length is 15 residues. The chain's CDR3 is CASSVAGGITDTQYF. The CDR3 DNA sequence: TGTGCCAGCAGCGTAGCTGGGGGGATCACAGATACGCAGTATTTT.

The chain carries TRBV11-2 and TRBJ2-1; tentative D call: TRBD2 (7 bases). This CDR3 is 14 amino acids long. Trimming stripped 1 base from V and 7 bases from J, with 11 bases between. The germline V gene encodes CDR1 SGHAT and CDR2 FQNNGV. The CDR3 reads CASSLVGGANEQFF. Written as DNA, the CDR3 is TGTGCCAGCAGCTTAGTAGGGGGGGCTAATGAGCAGTTCTTC.

CDR3 in amino acids: CASNDRTYEQYF. CDR3 coding DNA: TGTGCCAGCAACGACCGTACCTACGAGCAGTACTTC. The chain recombines TRBV2 with TRBJ2-7; D ambiguous. Germline-derived CDR1 and CDR2 are SNHLY and FYNNEI. The V end lost 7 bases, the J end lost 2 bases, and 9 bases lay between the germline ends. The CDR3 has 12 residues.

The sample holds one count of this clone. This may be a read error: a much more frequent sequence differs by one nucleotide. CDR3 nucleotide sequence: TGTGCCAGCAGCCCCACCTCCTACGAGCAGTACTTC. Translated, it gives CASSPTSYEQYF. This chain links TRBV7-8 with TRBJ2-7, with unresolved D. Germline lookup yields CDR1 SGHVS and CDR2 FQNEAQ. Trimming cost V 5 bases and J 0 bases, with 5 bases left between them. This CDR3 comprises 12 residues.